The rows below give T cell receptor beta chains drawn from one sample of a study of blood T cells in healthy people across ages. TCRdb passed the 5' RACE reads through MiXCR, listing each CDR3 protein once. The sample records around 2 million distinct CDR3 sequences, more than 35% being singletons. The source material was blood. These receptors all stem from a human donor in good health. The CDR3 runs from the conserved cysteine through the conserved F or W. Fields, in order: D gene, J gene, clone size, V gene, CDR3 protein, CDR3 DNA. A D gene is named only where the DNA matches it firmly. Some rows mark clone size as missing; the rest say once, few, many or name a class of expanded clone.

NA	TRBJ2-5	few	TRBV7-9	CASSSPFGTRWETQYF	TGTGCCAGCAGTTCCCCCTTCGGGACCAGATGGGAGACCCAGTACTTC
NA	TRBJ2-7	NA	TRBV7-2	CASSTDREDEQYF	TGTGCCAGCAGCACCGACAGGGAGGACGAGCAGTACTTC
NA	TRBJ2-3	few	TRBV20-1	CSARDSRGGTDTQYF	TGCAGTGCTAGAGATTCCCGCGGGGGCACAGATACGCAGTATTTT
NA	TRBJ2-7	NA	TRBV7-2	CASSRLFRDGPYEQYF	TGTGCCAGCAGTCGCTTATTCCGGGACGGACCCTACGAGCAGTACTTC
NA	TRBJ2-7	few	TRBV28	CASRIPTGKYEQYF	TGTGCCAGCAGGATCCCAACAGGGAAATACGAGCAGTACTTC
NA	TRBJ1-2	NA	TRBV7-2	CASSSRLTWGNGYTF	TGTGCCAGCAGCTCCCGGCTGACATGGGGCAATGGCTACACCTTC
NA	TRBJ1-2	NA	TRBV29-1	CSVSAGPGYTF	TGCAGCGTCTCCGCGGGACCAGGCTACACCTTC
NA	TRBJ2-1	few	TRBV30	CAWSRGSFNEQFF	TGTGCCTGGAGTCGGGGGTCCTTCAATGAGCAGTTCTTC
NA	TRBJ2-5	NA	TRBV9	CASSVGYGRTQETQYF	TGTGCCAGCAGCGTTGGTTATGGCAGGACCCAAGAGACCCAGTACTTC
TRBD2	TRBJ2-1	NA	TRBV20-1	CSARDYKPTSGGPSYNEQFF	TGCAGTGCTAGAGATTATAAACCGACTAGCGGGGGGCCTTCCTACAATGAGCAGTTCTTC
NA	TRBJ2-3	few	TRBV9	CASSPHLRSTDTQYF	TGTGCCAGCAGCCCCCACCTGCGCTCCACAGATACGCAGTATTTT
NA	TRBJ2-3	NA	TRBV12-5	CASGTQIVGTQYF	TGTGCTAGTGGTACCCAAATAGTGGGTACGCAGTATTTT
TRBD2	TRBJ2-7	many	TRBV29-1	CSVELAGSGSYEQYF	TGCAGCGTTGAATTAGCGGGCTCGGGCTCCTACGAGCAGTACTTC
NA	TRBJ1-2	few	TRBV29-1	CSVFLVSDYGYTF	TGCAGCGTTTTCCTGGTGTCGGACTATGGCTACACCTTC
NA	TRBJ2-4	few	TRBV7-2	CASSLVWQGKNIQYF	TGTGCCAGCAGCTTAGTTTGGCAGGGCAAAAACATTCAGTACTTC
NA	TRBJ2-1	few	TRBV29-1	CSARKRQGLYNEQFF	TGCAGCGCGCGAAAGCGGCAGGGTCTATACAATGAGCAGTTCTTC
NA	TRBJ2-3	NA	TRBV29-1	CSVSVGGHTQYF	TGCAGCGTATCTGTAGGAGGTCATACGCAGTATTTT
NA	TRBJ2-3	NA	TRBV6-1	CASSERTVGSGTDTQYF	TGTGCCAGCAGTGAACGGACAGTGGGGTCTGGCACAGATACGCAGTATTTT
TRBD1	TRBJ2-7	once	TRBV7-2	CASSFTGGRGEQYF	TGTGCCAGCAGCTTTACAGGGGGCAGGGGCGAGCAGTACTTC
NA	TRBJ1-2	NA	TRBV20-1	CSARDEWGSGSSGGYTF	TGCAGTGCTAGAGATGAGTGGGGTTCTGGTTCCTCAGGAGGCTACACCTTC
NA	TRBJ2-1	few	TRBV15	CATSTWDPETVVRDVNEQFF	TGTGCCACCAGCACTTGGGACCCCGAAACCGTCGTAAGGGATGTCAATGAGCAGTTCTTC
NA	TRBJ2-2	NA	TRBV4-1	CASSHPGHPNTGELFF	TGCGCCAGCAGCCACCCGGGACACCCGAACACCGGGGAGCTGTTTTTT
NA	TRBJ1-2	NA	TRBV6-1	CASIGGVPYGYTF	TGTGCCAGCATCGGAGGGGTCCCTTATGGCTACACCTTC
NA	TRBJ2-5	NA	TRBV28	CASSPGPSNFPETQYF	TGTGCCAGCAGCCCCGGACCAAGTAACTTCCCGGAGACCCAGTACTTC
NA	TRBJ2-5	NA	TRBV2	CASRGLIPQETQYF	TGTGCCAGCAGGGGATTAATACCGCAAGAGACCCAGTACTTC